These T cell receptor beta chains were read from a single sample in a study of T cells in Graves' hyperthyroidism and ophthalmopathy. TCRdb reprocessed the multiplex PCR reads with MiXCR, giving one entry per CDR3 protein. This table has roughly 600,000 distinct CDR3 sequences, roughly 15% appearing once. Sequencing was done on a sample of blood. All receptors derive from a woman in her forties or fifties with Graves' ophthalmopathy. Each CDR3 is given with its conserved first and last residue. D genes are given only for firm matches. The listing skips clone size in some rows; elsewhere it reads once, few, many or a size class.

J gene: TRBJ1-1; D gene: -; clone size: many; V gene: TRBV12-3/TRBV12-4; CDR3 protein: CASSLAFEAFF; CDR3 DNA: TGTGCCAGCAGTCTGGCCTTTGAAGCTTTCTTT
J gene: TRBJ2-7; D gene: -; clone size: many; V gene: TRBV6-1; CDR3 protein: CASSPFTSRLEQYF; CDR3 DNA: TGTGCCAGCAGCCCTTTTACTAGTAGGCTCGAGCAGTACTTC
J gene: TRBJ1-2; D gene: TRBD1; clone size: many; V gene: TRBV28; CDR3 protein: CASSFLDRVANYGYTF; CDR3 DNA: TGTGCCAGCAGTTTTTTAGACAGGGTAGCTAACTATGGCTACACCTTC
J gene: TRBJ1-1; D gene: -; clone size: few; V gene: TRBV4-2; CDR3 protein: CASSQDGIGEAFF; CDR3 DNA: TGTGCCAGCAGCCAAGATGGGATAGGTGAAGCTTTCTTT
J gene: TRBJ2-5; D gene: TRBD2; clone size: many; V gene: TRBV7-6; CDR3 protein: CASSLDGGRAFETQYF; CDR3 DNA: TGTGCCAGCAGCTTAGATGGCGGGAGGGCCTTTGAGACCCAGTACTTC
J gene: TRBJ2-1; D gene: -; clone size: -; V gene: TRBV12-5; CDR3 protein: CAGGRDVAQFF; CDR3 DNA: TGTGCTGGTGGTCGGGATGTAGCGCAGTTCTTC
J gene: TRBJ1-1; D gene: -; clone size: many; V gene: TRBV15; CDR3 protein: CATSRDTGLNTEAFF; CDR3 DNA: TGTGCCACCAGCAGAGATACGGGGCTAAACACTGAAGCTTTCTTT
J gene: TRBJ2-5; D gene: TRBD2; clone size: -; V gene: TRBV7-2; CDR3 protein: CASSPLLRTSGAQETQYF; CDR3 DNA: TGTGCCAGCAGCCCCCTTTTAAGGACTAGCGGGGCTCAAGAGACCCAGTACTTC
J gene: TRBJ2-1; D gene: -; clone size: -; V gene: TRBV7-2; CDR3 protein: CASSGWGRPTPSTEQFF; CDR3 DNA: TGTGCCAGCAGCGGGTGGGGTAGACCGACACCCAGTACCGAGCAGTTCTTC
J gene: TRBJ1-5; D gene: -; clone size: many; V gene: TRBV7-9; CDR3 protein: CASSLGGGGSQPQHF; CDR3 DNA: TGTGCCAGCAGCTTAGGTGGAGGGGGTTCTCAGCCCCAGCATTTT
J gene: TRBJ1-3; D gene: -; clone size: many; V gene: TRBV9; CDR3 protein: CASSAYRDGGNTIYF; CDR3 DNA: TGTGCCAGCAGCGCTTACAGGGACGGAGGAAACACCATATATTTT
J gene: TRBJ1-2; D gene: -; clone size: -; V gene: TRBV29-1; CDR3 protein: CSVSEVSYGYTF; CDR3 DNA: TGCAGCGTTTCAGAGGTTAGCTATGGCTACACCTTC
J gene: TRBJ1-5; D gene: TRBD1; clone size: -; V gene: TRBV2; CDR3 protein: CASSHQGGSNQPQHF; CDR3 DNA: TGTGCCAGCAGCCATCAGGGGGGGAGCAATCAGCCCCAGCATTTT
J gene: TRBJ2-7; D gene: TRBD2; clone size: many; V gene: TRBV20-1; CDR3 protein: CSARPGLAGDQQYF; CDR3 DNA: TGCAGTGCAAGACCGGGACTAGCGGGCGACCAGCAGTACTTC
J gene: TRBJ1-3; D gene: TRBD1; clone size: -; V gene: TRBV11-3; CDR3 protein: CASSSDRGGNTIYF; CDR3 DNA: TGTGCCAGCAGCTCGGACAGGGGAGGAAACACCATATATTTT
J gene: TRBJ1-2; D gene: TRBD1; clone size: -; V gene: TRBV6-5; CDR3 protein: CASSSLPPGTGFVHPRDTNYGYTF; CDR3 DNA: TGTGCCAGCAGTTCTCTTCCTCCCGGGACAGGGTTTGTTCACCCGCGTGATACTAACTATGGCTACACCTTC
J gene: TRBJ2-1; D gene: TRBD2; clone size: many; V gene: TRBV28; CDR3 protein: CASSSSGGNNEQFF; CDR3 DNA: TGTGCCAGCAGTTCCAGCGGGGGAAACAATGAGCAGTTCTTC
J gene: TRBJ2-2; D gene: -; clone size: few; V gene: TRBV5-6; CDR3 protein: CASSLAQLSFGITGELFF; CDR3 DNA: TGTGCCAGCAGCTTGGCCCAATTGAGTTTTGGGATCACCGGGGAGCTGTTTTTT
J gene: TRBJ2-6; D gene: -; clone size: few; V gene: TRBV3-1; CDR3 protein: CASSRSGTLVSGANVLTF; CDR3 DNA: TGTGCCAGCAGCCGCTCCGGGACACTCGTCTCTGGGGCCAACGTCCTGACTTTC
J gene: TRBJ2-3; D gene: TRBD2; clone size: many; V gene: TRBV28; CDR3 protein: CASSLLGTSGIDTQYF; CDR3 DNA: TGTGCCAGCAGTTTATTGGGGACTAGCGGGATTGATACGCAGTATTTT
J gene: TRBJ2-7; D gene: -; clone size: many; V gene: TRBV27; CDR3 protein: CASTRSGLIGEQYF; CDR3 DNA: TGTGCCAGCACCCGTTCGGGCCTCATAGGCGAGCAGTACTTC
J gene: TRBJ2-2; D gene: TRBD2; clone size: many; V gene: TRBV5-1; CDR3 protein: CASSSTSGLNTGELFF; CDR3 DNA: TGCGCCAGCAGCTCGACTAGCGGATTAAACACCGGGGAGCTGTTTTTT
J gene: TRBJ2-7; D gene: -; clone size: -; V gene: TRBV20-1; CDR3 protein: CSARGQVTYEQYF; CDR3 DNA: TGCAGTGCTAGAGGACAGGTAACCTACGAGCAGTACTTC
J gene: TRBJ1-6; D gene: TRBD1; clone size: few; V gene: TRBV5-1; CDR3 protein: CASSLDGQGNSPLHF; CDR3 DNA: TGCGCCAGCAGCTTGGATGGACAGGGCAATTCACCCCTCCACTTT
J gene: TRBJ2-7; D gene: -; clone size: -; V gene: TRBV10-3; CDR3 protein: CAIREAYEQYF; CDR3 DNA: TGTGCCATCAGGGAGGCCTACGAGCAGTACTTC
J gene: TRBJ1-1; D gene: -; clone size: many; V gene: TRBV28; CDR3 protein: CASSLPGQPRAKAFF; CDR3 DNA: TGTGCCAGCAGTTTACCTGGACAGCCGAGAGCTAAAGCTTTCTTT
J gene: TRBJ1-2; D gene: -; clone size: -; V gene: TRBV7-9; CDR3 protein: CASSPTVNINYGYTF; CDR3 DNA: TGTGCCAGCAGCCCGACAGTGAATATTAACTATGGCTACACCTTC
J gene: TRBJ2-7; D gene: -; clone size: many; V gene: TRBV7-8; CDR3 protein: CASSLLRESYEQYF; CDR3 DNA: TGTGCCAGCAGCTTATTACGGGAATCCTACGAGCAGTACTTC
J gene: TRBJ2-1; D gene: TRBD1; clone size: few; V gene: TRBV13; CDR3 protein: CASSFDRDHEQFF; CDR3 DNA: TGTGCCAGCAGCTTCGACAGGGACCATGAGCAGTTCTTC
J gene: TRBJ2-3; D gene: -; clone size: many; V gene: TRBV7-9; CDR3 protein: CASSLAWGSPDTDTQYF; CDR3 DNA: TGTGCCAGCAGCTTAGCGTGGGGGTCCCCCGATACAGATACGCAGTATTTT
J gene: TRBJ1-2; D gene: TRBD1; clone size: many; V gene: TRBV5-1; CDR3 protein: CASSPRQGHGYTF; CDR3 DNA: TGCGCCAGCAGCCCACGACAGGGCCATGGCTACACCTTC
J gene: TRBJ2-5; D gene: TRBD2; clone size: many; V gene: TRBV20-1; CDR3 protein: CSARVLAGVKETQYF; CDR3 DNA: TGCAGTGCTAGAGTGCTAGCGGGAGTAAAGGAGACCCAGTACTTC
J gene: TRBJ1-2; D gene: TRBD1; clone size: few; V gene: TRBV4-3; CDR3 protein: CASSQDSTGGYGYTF; CDR3 DNA: TGCGCCAGCAGCCAAGACTCGACAGGGGGCTATGGCTACACCTTC
J gene: TRBJ2-7; D gene: TRBD1; clone size: -; V gene: TRBV6-2/TRBV6-3; CDR3 protein: CASRTRQGTYEQYF; CDR3 DNA: TGTGCCAGCAGAACTAGACAGGGGACCTACGAGCAGTACTTC
J gene: TRBJ2-7; D gene: TRBD2; clone size: many; V gene: TRBV28; CDR3 protein: CASSFAGTSGNEQYF; CDR3 DNA: TGTGCCAGCAGTTTCGCCGGGACTAGCGGGAACGAGCAGTACTTC
J gene: TRBJ2-7; D gene: TRBD1; clone size: many; V gene: TRBV2; CDR3 protein: CASRGTGDGEQYF; CDR3 DNA: TGTGCCAGCAGAGGGACAGGGGACGGGGAGCAGTACTTC
J gene: TRBJ2-1; D gene: -; clone size: -; V gene: TRBV6-2/TRBV6-3; CDR3 protein: CASSYRSHNEQFF; CDR3 DNA: TGTGCCAGCAGTTACCGGAGCCACAATGAGCAGTTCTTC
J gene: TRBJ2-1; D gene: TRBD2; clone size: few; V gene: TRBV9; CDR3 protein: CASSVGLAGGDNEQFF; CDR3 DNA: TGTGCCAGCAGCGTAGGCCTAGCGGGAGGAGACAATGAGCAGTTCTTC
J gene: TRBJ2-7; D gene: TRBD2; clone size: many; V gene: TRBV5-1; CDR3 protein: CASSYGLADNSYEQYF; CDR3 DNA: TGCGCCAGCAGCTACGGACTAGCGGATAACTCCTACGAGCAGTACTTC
J gene: TRBJ2-2; D gene: -; clone size: few; V gene: TRBV18; CDR3 protein: CASSPIYSQTHTGELFF; CDR3 DNA: TGTGCCAGCTCACCAATCTATAGTCAGACCCACACCGGGGAGCTGTTTTTT
J gene: TRBJ2-1; D gene: TRBD1; clone size: -; V gene: TRBV11-2; CDR3 protein: CASSRTGATIRSYNEQFF; CDR3 DNA: TGTGCCAGCAGCCGGACAGGGGCCACCATTCGCTCCTACAATGAGCAGTTCTTC
J gene: TRBJ2-1; D gene: -; clone size: few; V gene: TRBV9; CDR3 protein: CASSSTTEQFF; CDR3 DNA: TGTGCCAGCAGCTCCACGACAGAGCAGTTCTTC
J gene: TRBJ1-1; D gene: -; clone size: -; V gene: TRBV20-1; CDR3 protein: CSARETGNTEAFF; CDR3 DNA: TGCAGTGCTAGAGAGACAGGGAACACTGAAGCTTTCTTT
J gene: TRBJ2-2; D gene: -; clone size: many; V gene: TRBV30; CDR3 protein: CAWTGDTGELFF; CDR3 DNA: TGTGCCTGGACCGGCGACACCGGGGAGCTGTTTTTT
J gene: TRBJ2-1; D gene: TRBD1; clone size: -; V gene: TRBV5-4; CDR3 protein: CASSLTQGREQFF; CDR3 DNA: TGTGCCAGCAGCTTAACACAGGGGCGAGAGCAGTTCTTC
J gene: TRBJ1-4; D gene: TRBD1; clone size: few; V gene: TRBV7-9; CDR3 protein: CASSKPKGQRGNEKLFF; CDR3 DNA: TGTGCCAGCAGCAAGCCAAAGGGACAGCGCGGTAATGAAAAACTGTTTTTT
J gene: TRBJ1-4; D gene: -; clone size: many; V gene: TRBV5-1; CDR3 protein: CASRRARGDEKLFF; CDR3 DNA: TGCGCCAGTCGGAGGGCCAGGGGAGATGAAAAACTGTTTTTT
J gene: TRBJ2-2; D gene: TRBD2; clone size: many; V gene: TRBV28; CDR3 protein: CASTPEGSGRALTGELFF; CDR3 DNA: TGTGCCAGCACCCCCGAAGGAAGCGGGAGGGCCTTGACCGGGGAGCTGTTTTTT
J gene: TRBJ1-1; D gene: -; clone size: many; V gene: TRBV7-2; CDR3 protein: CASIPRVVMNTEAFF; CDR3 DNA: TGTGCCAGCATACCCCGTGTGGTTATGAACACTGAAGCTTTCTTT
J gene: TRBJ1-4; D gene: TRBD1; clone size: many; V gene: TRBV11-2; CDR3 protein: CASSSSGTGLEKLFF; CDR3 DNA: TGTGCCAGCAGCTCCTCCGGGACAGGATTGGAAAAACTGTTTTTT
J gene: TRBJ2-2; D gene: TRBD2; clone size: many; V gene: TRBV5-1; CDR3 protein: CASSPSSPSGRTGELFF; CDR3 DNA: TGCGCCAGCAGCCCATCTAGCCCGAGCGGGAGGACCGGGGAGCTGTTTTTT
J gene: TRBJ2-2; D gene: TRBD2; clone size: few; V gene: TRBV20-1; CDR3 protein: CSARVLKPGLVVGELFF; CDR3 DNA: TGCAGTGCTAGGGTTCTGAAACCGGGACTAGTTGTCGGGGAGCTGTTTTTT
J gene: TRBJ2-1; D gene: -; clone size: few; V gene: TRBV19; CDR3 protein: CASSMSRLHYNEQFF; CDR3 DNA: TGTGCCAGTAGTATGTCGCGACTCCACTACAATGAGCAGTTCTTC
J gene: TRBJ2-7; D gene: TRBD2; clone size: few; V gene: TRBV29-1; CDR3 protein: CSVGAGGPQYF; CDR3 DNA: TGCAGCGTTGGAGCGGGAGGGCCGCAGTACTTC
J gene: TRBJ2-7; D gene: TRBD1; clone size: many; V gene: TRBV30; CDR3 protein: CAWSPRGPYEQYF; CDR3 DNA: TGTGCCTGGAGTCCCAGGGGGCCCTACGAGCAGTACTTC